This is a list of T cell receptor beta chains from one sample in a study of CD8 T cells in ankylosing spondylitis. From the 5' RACE reads, TCRdb called clonotypes with MiXCR, one entry per CDR3 protein. Altogether 100,000 to 150,000 distinct CDR3 sequences are present, over 15% being singletons, with the ten largest covering 30% to 35%. Sequencing was carried out using blood, either unsorted or a sorted T cell fraction (not recorded which). The source of these receptors is a male donor with ankylosing spondylitis. The CDR3 runs from the conserved cysteine through the conserved F or W. Fields, in order: V gene, clone size, D gene, J gene, CDR3 DNA, CDR3 protein. The D gene is left open where the match is weak. Rows give clone size only sometimes, using once, few, many, or a class for an expanded clone.

V: TRBV5-1; size: -; D: -; J: TRBJ2-1; DNA: TGCGCCAGCAGCCTGGAGAGGAGCTCCTACAATGAGCAGTTCTTC; CDR3: CASSLERSSYNEQFF
V: TRBV19; size: few; D: -; J: TRBJ1-5; DNA: TGTGCCAGTACCCCCAGGCAGATTGTGGGCAATCAGCCCCAGCATTTT; CDR3: CASTPRQIVGNQPQHF
V: TRBV6-2/TRBV6-3; size: few; D: -; J: TRBJ2-3; DNA: TGTGCCAGCAGTTTCGGACTCGTCACAGATACGCAGTATTTT; CDR3: CASSFGLVTDTQYF
V: TRBV28; size: few; D: -; J: TRBJ1-5; DNA: TGTGCCAGCAGTGACGGATACAATCAGCCCCAGCATTTT; CDR3: CASSDGYNQPQHF
V: TRBV12-3/TRBV12-4; size: few; D: -; J: TRBJ2-1; DNA: TGTGCCAGCCGAAAGGAGGCCCCCTCCTACAATGAGCAGTTCTTC; CDR3: CASRKEAPSYNEQFF
V: TRBV29-1; size: few; D: -; J: TRBJ2-7; DNA: TGCAGCGTTGAAGGGGCCCACTACGAGCAGTACTTC; CDR3: CSVEGAHYEQYF
V: TRBV12-3/TRBV12-4; size: -; D: TRBD2; J: TRBJ2-7; DNA: TGTGCCAGCAGTTTAGCGCGGGGAGCGGGAGAGGTCGAGCAGTACTTC; CDR3: CASSLARGAGEVEQYF
V: TRBV2; size: -; D: -; J: TRBJ2-7; DNA: TGTGCCAGCTGTACCCACGAGCAGTACTTC; CDR3: CASCTHEQYF
V: TRBV4-1; size: -; D: -; J: TRBJ2-2; DNA: TGCGCCAGCAGCCATCAGGCGGGCGACACCGGGGAGCTGTTTTTT; CDR3: CASSHQAGDTGELFF
V: TRBV29-1; size: medium-sized; D: -; J: TRBJ2-1; DNA: TGCAGCGTGGTAGGGCTACTTGACAATGAGCAGTTCTTC; CDR3: CSVVGLLDNEQFF
V: TRBV7-9; size: -; D: -; J: TRBJ2-7; DNA: TGTGCCAGCAGCTTACATGGGCAAACCTACGAGCAGTACTTC; CDR3: CASSLHGQTYEQYF
V: TRBV5-1; size: few; D: TRBD2; J: TRBJ2-2; DNA: TGCGCCAGCAGCTTAGGACTAGCGGGATACACGAACACCGGGGAGCTGTTTTTT; CDR3: CASSLGLAGYTNTGELFF
V: TRBV27; size: many; D: TRBD2; J: TRBJ2-1; DNA: TGTGCCAGCAGTTTAGGGACTAGCGGGAGGAATGAGCAGTTCTTC; CDR3: CASSLGTSGRNEQFF
V: TRBV29-1; size: -; D: -; J: TRBJ2-3; DNA: TGCAGCGTTGAACGCGCCCCCAGAGCAGATACGCAGTATTTT; CDR3: CSVERAPRADTQYF
V: TRBV29-1; size: -; D: TRBD2; J: TRBJ2-1; DNA: TGCAGCGTTGAAGATACAGGTTTTGGGACTAGCGCCTACAATGAGCAGTTCTTC; CDR3: CSVEDTGFGTSAYNEQFF
V: TRBV9; size: -; D: TRBD2; J: TRBJ2-1; DNA: TGTGCCAGCAGCCCAGGGACTACATACAATGAGCAGTTCTTC; CDR3: CASSPGTTYNEQFF